The clone carrying this T cell receptor beta chain was detected a few times. Its antigen remains unidentified. Then a second PCR, running about 7 to 11 cycles, was carried out with a sample-barcoded 5' primer and a J-beta primer mix. TCRdb analysed the 5' RACE reads with MiXCR anew, one entry per CDR3 protein. The table has more than 500,000 distinct CDR3 sequences, about 29% seen once. The sample is drawn from a study of blood T cells in healthy people across ages. Broader study findings: Comparison with aged donors showed that long-lived donors had more naive CD4+ cells and higher diversity.

CDR3 length equals 15 residues. The germline gives CDR1 SGHRS, CDR2 YFSETQ. Trimming removed 7 bases at V and 1 base at J, with 16 bases between. The data were also submitted as part of a second study, on T cells of mothers and their children.

The chain carries TRBV5-1 and TRBJ2-3; a possible D gene is TRBD2 (8 bases). This TCR was sampled from a boy between 2 and 10 years old in good health. Sequenced: blood. As DNA, the CDR3 is TGCGCCAGCGTCCGGGAGGGGGCAGGCACAGATACGCAGTATTTT. It is translated as CASVREGAGTDTQYF.